This T cell receptor beta chain was retrieved from a study of blood T cells in healthy people across ages. Overall study findings and caveats: Observed TCR beta diversity per million T cells went down as age went up. This fall followed a roughly linear course with age.

With a J-beta primer mix and a sample-barcoded 5' primer, a second PCR ran about 6 to 11 cycles. Each CDR3 protein is one row after TCRdb ran MiXCR on the 5' RACE reads. The sample contains about 770,000 distinct CDR3 sequences, more than 40% of which appear only once. CDR1 is MDHEN, CDR2 SYDVKM, per germline. The CDR3 runs 13 residues. Concerning this clonotype: Antigen unknown. An end of the junction differs from the germline gene, which may be a read error.

Sequencing input: blood. The gene calls are TRBV28 and TRBJ2-5, with D perhaps matching TRBD2 (5 bases). The clonotype was recovered from a man in his 60s in good health. The CDR3 protein is CASSFGLEESQYF. The CDR3 nucleotides read TGTGCCAGCAGTTTCGGACTTGAAGAGAGCCAGTACTTC.